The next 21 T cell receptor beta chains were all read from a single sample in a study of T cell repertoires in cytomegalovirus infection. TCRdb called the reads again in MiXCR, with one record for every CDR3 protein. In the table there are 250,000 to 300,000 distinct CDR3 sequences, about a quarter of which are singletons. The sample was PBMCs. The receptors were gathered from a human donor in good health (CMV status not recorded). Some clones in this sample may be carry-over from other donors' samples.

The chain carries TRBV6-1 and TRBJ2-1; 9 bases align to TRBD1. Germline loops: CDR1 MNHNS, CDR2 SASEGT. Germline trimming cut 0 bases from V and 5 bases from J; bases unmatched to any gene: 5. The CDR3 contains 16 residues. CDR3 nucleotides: TGTGCCAGCAGTGAAGCTTCCGGGACAGGGCACAATGAGCAGTTCTTC. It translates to CASSEASGTGHNEQFF.

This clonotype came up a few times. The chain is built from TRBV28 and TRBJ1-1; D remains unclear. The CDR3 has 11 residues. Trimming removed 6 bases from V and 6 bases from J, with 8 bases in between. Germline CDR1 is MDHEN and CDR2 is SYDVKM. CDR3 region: CASRGRPEAFF. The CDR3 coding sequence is TGTGCCAGCAGGGGCCGACCTGAAGCTTTCTTT.

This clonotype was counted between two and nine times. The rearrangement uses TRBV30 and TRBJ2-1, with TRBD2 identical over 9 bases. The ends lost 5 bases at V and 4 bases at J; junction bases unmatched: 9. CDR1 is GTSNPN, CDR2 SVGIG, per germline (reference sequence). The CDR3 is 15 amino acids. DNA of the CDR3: TGTGCCTGGGGTCTGACTAGCGGTAATTACAATGAGCAGTTCTTC. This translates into CAWGLTSGNYNEQFF.

The CDR3 nucleotides are TGCAGCGTTGAAGTTCTGACAGGGGGTGAGCAGTTCTTC. This codes for CSVEVLTGGEQFF. The V gene is TRBV29-1, the J gene TRBJ2-1, with TRBD1 identical over 9 bases. V lost 1 base, J lost 9 bases, and 4 bases stayed unmatched. The CDR3 sequence is 13 residues long. The V gene's germline CDR1 is SQVTM and CDR2 ANQGSEA.

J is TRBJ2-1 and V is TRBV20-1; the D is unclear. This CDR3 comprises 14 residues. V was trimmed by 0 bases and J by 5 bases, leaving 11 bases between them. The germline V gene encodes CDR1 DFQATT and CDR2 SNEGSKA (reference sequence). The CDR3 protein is CSARDPNLNNEQFF. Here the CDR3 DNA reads TGCAGTGCTAGAGATCCCAATCTCAACAATGAGCAGTTCTTC.

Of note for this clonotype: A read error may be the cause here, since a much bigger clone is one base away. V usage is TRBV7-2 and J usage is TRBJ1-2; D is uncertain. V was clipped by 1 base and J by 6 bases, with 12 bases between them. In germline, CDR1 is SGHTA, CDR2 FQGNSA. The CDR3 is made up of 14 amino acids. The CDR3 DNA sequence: TGTGCCAGCAGCTTAGTAGGATCCGTCCATGGCTACACCTTC. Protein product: CASSLVGSVHGYTF.

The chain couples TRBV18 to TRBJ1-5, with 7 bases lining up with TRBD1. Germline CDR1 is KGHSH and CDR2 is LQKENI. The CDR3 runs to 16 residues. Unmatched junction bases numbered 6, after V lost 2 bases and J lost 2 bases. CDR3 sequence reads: CASSPTGQSGNQPQHF. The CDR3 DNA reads TGTGCCAGCTCACCAACGGGACAGTCTGGCAATCAGCCCCAGCATTTT.

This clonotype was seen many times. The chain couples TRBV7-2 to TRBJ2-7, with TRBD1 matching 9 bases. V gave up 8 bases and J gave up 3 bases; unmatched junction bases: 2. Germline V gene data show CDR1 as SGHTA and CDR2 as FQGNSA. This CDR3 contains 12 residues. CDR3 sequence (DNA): TGTGCCAGCCGACAGGGGGACTACGAGCAGTACTTC. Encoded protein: CASRQGDYEQYF.

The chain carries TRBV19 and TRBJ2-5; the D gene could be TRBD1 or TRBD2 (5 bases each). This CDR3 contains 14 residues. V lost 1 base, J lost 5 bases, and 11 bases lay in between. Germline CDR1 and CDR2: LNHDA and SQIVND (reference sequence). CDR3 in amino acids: CASSIVSGSETQYF. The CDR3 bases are TGTGCCAGTAGTATAGTTTCAGGGAGCGAGACCCAGTACTTC.

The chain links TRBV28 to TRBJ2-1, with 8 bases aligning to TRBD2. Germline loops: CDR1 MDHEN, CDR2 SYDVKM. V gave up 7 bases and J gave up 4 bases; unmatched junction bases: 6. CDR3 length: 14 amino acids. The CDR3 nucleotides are TGTGCCAGCACCGAGCGGGGGATATACAATGAGCAGTTCTTC. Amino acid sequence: CASTERGIYNEQFF.

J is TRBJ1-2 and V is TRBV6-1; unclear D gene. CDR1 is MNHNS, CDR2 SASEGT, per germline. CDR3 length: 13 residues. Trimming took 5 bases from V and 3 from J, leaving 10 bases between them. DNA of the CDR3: TGTGCCAGCAGTCCCACAGATTACTATGGCTACACCTTC. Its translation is CASSPTDYYGYTF.

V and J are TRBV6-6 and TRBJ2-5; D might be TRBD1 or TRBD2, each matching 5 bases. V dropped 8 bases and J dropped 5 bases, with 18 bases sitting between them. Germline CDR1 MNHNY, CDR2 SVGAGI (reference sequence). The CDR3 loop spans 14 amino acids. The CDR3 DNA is TGTGCCAGCGGTATTTTGGGGGTACGGGAGACCCAGTACTTC. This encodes CASGILGVRETQYF.

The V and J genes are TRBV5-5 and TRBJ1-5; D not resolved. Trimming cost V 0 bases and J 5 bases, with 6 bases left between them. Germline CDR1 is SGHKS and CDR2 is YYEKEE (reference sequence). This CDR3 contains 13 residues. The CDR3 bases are TGTGCCAGCAGCTTGGGGCAACATCAGCCCCAGCATTTT. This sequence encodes CASSLGQHQPQHF.

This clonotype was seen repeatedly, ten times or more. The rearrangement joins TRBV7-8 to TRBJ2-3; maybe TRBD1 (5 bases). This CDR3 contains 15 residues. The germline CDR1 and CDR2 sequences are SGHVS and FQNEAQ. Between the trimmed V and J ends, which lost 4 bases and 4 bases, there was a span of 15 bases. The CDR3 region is CASSSTVGRADTQYF. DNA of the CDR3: TGTGCCAGCAGCTCTACAGTGGGGCGAGCAGATACGCAGTATTTT.

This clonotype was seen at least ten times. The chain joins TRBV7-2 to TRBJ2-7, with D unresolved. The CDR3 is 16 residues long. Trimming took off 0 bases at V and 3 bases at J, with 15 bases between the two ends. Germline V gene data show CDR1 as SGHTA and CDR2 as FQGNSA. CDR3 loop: CASSLALGQLYYEQYF. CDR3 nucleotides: TGTGCCAGCAGCTTAGCCTTGGGTCAGCTTTACTACGAGCAGTACTTC.

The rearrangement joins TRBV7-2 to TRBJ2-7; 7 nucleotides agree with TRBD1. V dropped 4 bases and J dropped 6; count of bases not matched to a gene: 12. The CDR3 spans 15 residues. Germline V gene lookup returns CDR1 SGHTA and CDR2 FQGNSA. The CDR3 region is CASSYNNRGRGEQYF. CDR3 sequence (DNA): TGTGCCAGCAGCTACAATAACAGGGGACGGGGCGAGCAGTACTTC. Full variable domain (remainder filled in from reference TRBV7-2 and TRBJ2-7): GAGVSQSPSNKVTEKGKDVELRCDPISGHTALYWYRQSLGQGLEFLIYFQGNSAPDKSGLPSDRFSAERTGGSVSTLTIQRTQQEDSAVYLCASSYNNRGRGEQYFGPGTRLTVT.

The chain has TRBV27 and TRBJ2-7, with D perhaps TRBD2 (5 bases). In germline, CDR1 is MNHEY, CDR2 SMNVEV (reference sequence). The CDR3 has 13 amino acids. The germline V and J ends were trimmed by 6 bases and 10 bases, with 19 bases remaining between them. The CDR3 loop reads CASRQPPSLTQYV. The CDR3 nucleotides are TGTGCCAGCAGACAACCCCCTAGCTTGACACAGTACGTC.

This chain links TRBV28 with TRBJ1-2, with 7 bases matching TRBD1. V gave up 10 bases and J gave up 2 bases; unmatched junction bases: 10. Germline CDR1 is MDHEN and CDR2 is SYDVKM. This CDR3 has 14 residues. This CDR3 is CATILDRANYGYTF. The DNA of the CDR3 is TGTGCCACCATATTAGACAGGGCAAACTATGGCTACACCTTC.

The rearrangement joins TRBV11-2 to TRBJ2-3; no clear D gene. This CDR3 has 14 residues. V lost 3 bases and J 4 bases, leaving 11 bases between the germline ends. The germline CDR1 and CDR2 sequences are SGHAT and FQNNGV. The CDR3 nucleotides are TGTGCCAGCAGCTTGGGCCTAGGGTCAGATACGCAGTATTTT. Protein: CASSLGLGSDTQYF. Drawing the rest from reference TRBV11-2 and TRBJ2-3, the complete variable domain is EAGVAQSPRYKIIEKRQSVAFWCNPISGHATLYWYQQILGQGPKLLIQFQNNGVVDDSQLPKDRFSAERLKGVDSTLKIQPAKLEDSAVYLCASSLGLGSDTQYFGPGTRLTVL.

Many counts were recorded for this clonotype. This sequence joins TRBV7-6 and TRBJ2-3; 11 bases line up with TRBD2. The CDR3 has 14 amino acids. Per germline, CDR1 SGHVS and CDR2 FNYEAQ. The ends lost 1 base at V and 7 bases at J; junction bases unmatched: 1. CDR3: CASSLGTSGHTQYF. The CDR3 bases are TGTGCCAGCAGCTTAGGGACTAGCGGGCATACGCAGTATTTT.

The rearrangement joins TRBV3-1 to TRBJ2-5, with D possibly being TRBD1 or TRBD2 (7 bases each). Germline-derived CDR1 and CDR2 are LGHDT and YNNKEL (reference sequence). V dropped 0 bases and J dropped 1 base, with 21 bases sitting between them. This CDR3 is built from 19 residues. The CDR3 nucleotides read TGTGCCAGCAGCCAAGATCCATTTTGGGCGGGGGACAGCCAAGAGACCCAGTACTTC. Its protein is CASSQDPFWAGDSQETQYF.